This T cell receptor beta chain originates from a study of T cells after posttransplantation cyclophosphamide. The naive gate required viable CD3+CD4+ or CD3+CD8+ cells with CCR7+CD45RA+CD45RO-CD95-CD27+CD28+ phenotype. This related bone marrow graft donor gave peripheral blood on the day of marrow donation. The CDR3 runs to 15 residues. Germline CDR1 is WSHSY and CDR2 is SAAADI. Trimming took off 2 bases at V and 0 bases at J, with 8 bases between the two ends. Sequencing was performed with immunoSEQ multiplex PCR; in TCRdb, only in-frame clones are kept and a portion is missing. The profile shows around 16,000 clones, 94% of them singletons. For this clone: Antigen specificity is unknown.

Overall study findings and caveats: TRB overlap between skin or GI tissue T cells and blood was limited. After PTCy, TRB diversity resembled that of CNI/methotrexate controls.

This TCR was sampled from a woman between 45 and 60 years old in good health and a related stem cell transplant donor. The rearrangement links TRBV10-2 to TRBJ2-1; D ambiguous. The sequenced sample was naive CD4+ T cells sorted from blood. CDR3 DNA: TGCGCCAGCAGTGAGGGGCAGAGCTCCTACAATGAGCAGTTCTTC. It specifies CASSEGQSSYNEQFF.